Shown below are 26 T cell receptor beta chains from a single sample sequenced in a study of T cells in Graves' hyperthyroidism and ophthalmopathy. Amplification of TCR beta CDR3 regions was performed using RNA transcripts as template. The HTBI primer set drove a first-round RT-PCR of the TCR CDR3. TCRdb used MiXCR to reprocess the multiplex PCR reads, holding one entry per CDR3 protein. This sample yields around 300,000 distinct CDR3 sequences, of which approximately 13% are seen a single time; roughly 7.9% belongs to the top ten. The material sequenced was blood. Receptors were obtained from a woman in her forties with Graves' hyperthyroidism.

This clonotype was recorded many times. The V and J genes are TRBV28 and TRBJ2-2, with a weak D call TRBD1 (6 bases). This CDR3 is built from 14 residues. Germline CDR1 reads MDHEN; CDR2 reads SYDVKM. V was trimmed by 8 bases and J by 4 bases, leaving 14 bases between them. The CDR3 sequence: CASRLQGTTGELFF. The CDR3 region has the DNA TGTGCCAGCCGTCTCCAGGGGACCACCGGGGAGCTGTTTTTT.

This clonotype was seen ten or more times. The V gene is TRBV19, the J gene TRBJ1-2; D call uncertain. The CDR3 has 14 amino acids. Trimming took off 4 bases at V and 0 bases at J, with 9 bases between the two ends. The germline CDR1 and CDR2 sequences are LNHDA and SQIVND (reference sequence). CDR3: CASSRHLANYGYTF. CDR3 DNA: TGTGCCAGTAGTAGACATCTAGCTAACTATGGCTACACCTTC. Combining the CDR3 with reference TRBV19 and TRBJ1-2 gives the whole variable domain DGGITQSPKYLFRKEGQNVTLSCEQNLNHDAMYWYRQDPGQGLRLIYYSQIVNDFQKGDIAEGYSVSREKKESFPLTVTSAQKNPTAFYLCASSRHLANYGYTFGSGTRLTVV.

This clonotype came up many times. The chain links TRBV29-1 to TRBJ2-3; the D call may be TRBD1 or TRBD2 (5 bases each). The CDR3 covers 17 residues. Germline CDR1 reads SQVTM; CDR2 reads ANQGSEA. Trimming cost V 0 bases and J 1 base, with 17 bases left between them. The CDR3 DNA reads TGCAGCGTTGAAGATGCGGGCGCGAAGACAGGCACAGATACGCAGTATTTT. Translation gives CSVEDAGAKTGTDTQYF.

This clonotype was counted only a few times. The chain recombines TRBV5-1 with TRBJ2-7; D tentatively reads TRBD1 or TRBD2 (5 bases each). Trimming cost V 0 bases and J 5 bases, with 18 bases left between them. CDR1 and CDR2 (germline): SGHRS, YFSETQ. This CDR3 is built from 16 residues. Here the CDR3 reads CASSLEPSGRLDEQYF. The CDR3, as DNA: TGCGCCAGCAGCTTGGAACCCTCGGGACGCCTAGACGAGCAGTACTTC.

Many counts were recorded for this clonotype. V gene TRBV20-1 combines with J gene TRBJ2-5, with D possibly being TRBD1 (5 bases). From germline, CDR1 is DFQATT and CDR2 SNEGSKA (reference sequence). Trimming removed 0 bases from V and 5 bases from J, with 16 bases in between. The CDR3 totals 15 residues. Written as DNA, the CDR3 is TGCAGTGCTAGAGATCGCAGGGTGGATCTGGAGACCCAGTACTTC. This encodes CSARDRRVDLETQYF.

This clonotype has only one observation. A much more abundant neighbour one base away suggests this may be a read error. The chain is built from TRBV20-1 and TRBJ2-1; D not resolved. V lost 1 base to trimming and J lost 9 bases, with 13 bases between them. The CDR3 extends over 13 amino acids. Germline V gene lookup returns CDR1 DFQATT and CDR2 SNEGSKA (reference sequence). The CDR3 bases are TGCAGTGCTAGAGGGAGTATGGTTGGTGAGCAGTTCTTC. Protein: CSARGSMVGEQFF.

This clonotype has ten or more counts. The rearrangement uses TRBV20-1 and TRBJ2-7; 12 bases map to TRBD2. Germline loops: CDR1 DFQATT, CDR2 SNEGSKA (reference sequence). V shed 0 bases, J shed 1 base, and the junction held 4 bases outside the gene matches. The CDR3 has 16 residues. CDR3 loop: CSARESTSGSSYEQYF. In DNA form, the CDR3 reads TGCAGTGCTAGAGAGTCGACTAGCGGGAGTTCCTACGAGCAGTACTTC.

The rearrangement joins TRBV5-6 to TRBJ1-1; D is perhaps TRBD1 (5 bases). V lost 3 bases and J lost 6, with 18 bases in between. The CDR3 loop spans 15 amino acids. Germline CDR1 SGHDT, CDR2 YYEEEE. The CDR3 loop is CASSSTPGGVPEAFF. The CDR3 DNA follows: TGTGCCAGCAGCTCGACTCCAGGAGGGGTCCCTGAAGCTTTCTTT.

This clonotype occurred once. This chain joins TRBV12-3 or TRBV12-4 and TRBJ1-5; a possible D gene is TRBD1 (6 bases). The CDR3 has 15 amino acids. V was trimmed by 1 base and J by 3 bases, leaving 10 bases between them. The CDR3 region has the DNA TGTGCCAGCAGTTTAGGAGGGGGAAACAATCAGCCCCAGCATTTT. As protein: CASSLGGGNNQPQHF.

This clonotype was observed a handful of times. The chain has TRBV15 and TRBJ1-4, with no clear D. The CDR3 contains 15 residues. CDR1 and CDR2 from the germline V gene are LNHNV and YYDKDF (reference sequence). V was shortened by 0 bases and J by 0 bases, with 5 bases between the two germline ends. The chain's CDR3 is CATSRDRTTNEKLFF. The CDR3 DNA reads TGTGCCACCAGCAGAGACCGCACAACTAATGAAAAACTGTTTTTT.

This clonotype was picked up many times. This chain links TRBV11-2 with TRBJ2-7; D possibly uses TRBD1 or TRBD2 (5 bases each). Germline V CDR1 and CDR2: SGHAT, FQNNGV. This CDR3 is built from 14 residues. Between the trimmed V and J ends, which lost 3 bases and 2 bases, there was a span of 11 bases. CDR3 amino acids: CASSLGRVTYEQYF. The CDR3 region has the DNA TGTGCCAGCAGCTTGGGGCGGGTAACCTACGAGCAGTACTTC.

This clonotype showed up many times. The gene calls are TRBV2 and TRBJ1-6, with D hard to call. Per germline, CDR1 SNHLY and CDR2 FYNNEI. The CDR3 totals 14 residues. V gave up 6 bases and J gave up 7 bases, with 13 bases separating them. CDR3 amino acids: CASRMDQRNSPLHF. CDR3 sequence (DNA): TGTGCCAGCAGGATGGATCAACGGAATTCACCCCTCCACTTT.

In DNA, the CDR3 is TGTGCCAGCAGCCCATCCCGTTGGGCTAGCGGAGATTCCCGGCAGTTCTTC. It codes for CASSPSRWASGDSRQFF. This rearrangement joins TRBV7-3 to TRBJ2-1, with TRBD2 identical over 7 bases. This CDR3 spans 17 amino acids. J was trimmed by 12 bases and V by 5 bases; bases with no gene match: 22. Germline loops: CDR1 SGHTA, CDR2 FQGTGA.

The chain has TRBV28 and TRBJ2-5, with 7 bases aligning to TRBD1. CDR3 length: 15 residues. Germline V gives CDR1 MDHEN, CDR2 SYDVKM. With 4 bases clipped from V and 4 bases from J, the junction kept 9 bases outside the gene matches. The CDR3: CASSSYLQGRETQYF. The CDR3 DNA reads TGTGCCAGCAGTTCGTACCTACAGGGGAGAGAGACCCAGTACTTC.

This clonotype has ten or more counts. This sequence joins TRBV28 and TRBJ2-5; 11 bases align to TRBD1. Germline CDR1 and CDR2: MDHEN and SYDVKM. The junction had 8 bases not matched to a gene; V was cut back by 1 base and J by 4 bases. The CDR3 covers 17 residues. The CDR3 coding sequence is TGTGCCAGCAGTTTATTGGGGACAGGGGGAGCGGGAGAGACCCAGTACTTC. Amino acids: CASSLLGTGGAGETQYF.

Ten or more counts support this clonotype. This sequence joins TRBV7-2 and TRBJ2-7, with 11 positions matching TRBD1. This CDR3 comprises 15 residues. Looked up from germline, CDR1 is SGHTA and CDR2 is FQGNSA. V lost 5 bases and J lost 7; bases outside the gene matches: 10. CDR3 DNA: TGTGCCAGCAGCCCGGACAGGGGGCGTTTGAGGGAGCAGTACTTC. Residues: CASSPDRGRLREQYF.

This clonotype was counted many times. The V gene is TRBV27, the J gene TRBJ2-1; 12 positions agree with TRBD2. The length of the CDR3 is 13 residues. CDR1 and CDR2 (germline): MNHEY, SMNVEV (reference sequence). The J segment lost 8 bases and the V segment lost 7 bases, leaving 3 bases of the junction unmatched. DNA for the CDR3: TGTGCCAGCACCCTAGCGGGAGGGGATGAGCAGTTCTTC. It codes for CASTLAGGDEQFF.

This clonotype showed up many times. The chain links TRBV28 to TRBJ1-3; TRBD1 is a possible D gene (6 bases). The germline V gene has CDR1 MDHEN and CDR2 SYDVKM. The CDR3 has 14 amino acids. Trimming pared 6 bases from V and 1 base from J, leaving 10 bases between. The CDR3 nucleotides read TGTGCCAGCAGAGCTACAGGGTCTGGAAACACCATATATTTT. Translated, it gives CASRATGSGNTIYF.

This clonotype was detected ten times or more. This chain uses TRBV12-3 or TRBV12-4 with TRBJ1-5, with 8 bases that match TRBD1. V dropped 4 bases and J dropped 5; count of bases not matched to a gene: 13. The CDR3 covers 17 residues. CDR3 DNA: TGTGCCAGCAGTTACGGGACAGGCCTTCGATCGTATCAGCCCCAGCATTTT. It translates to CASSYGTGLRSYQPQHF.

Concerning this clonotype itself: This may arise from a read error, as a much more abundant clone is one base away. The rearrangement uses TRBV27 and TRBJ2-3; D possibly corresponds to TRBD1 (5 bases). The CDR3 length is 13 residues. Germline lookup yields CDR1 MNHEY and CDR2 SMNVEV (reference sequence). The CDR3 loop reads CASMSGMTDRQYF. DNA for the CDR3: TGTGCCAGCATGTCAGGGATGACAGATAGGCAGTATTTT.

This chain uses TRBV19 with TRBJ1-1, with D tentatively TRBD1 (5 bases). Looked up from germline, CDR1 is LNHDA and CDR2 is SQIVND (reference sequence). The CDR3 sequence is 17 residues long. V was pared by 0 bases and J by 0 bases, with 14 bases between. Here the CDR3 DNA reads TGTGCCAGTAGTATAGAATCGGGCAGGGCTGTGAACACTGAAGCTTTCTTT. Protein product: CASSIESGRAVNTEAFF.

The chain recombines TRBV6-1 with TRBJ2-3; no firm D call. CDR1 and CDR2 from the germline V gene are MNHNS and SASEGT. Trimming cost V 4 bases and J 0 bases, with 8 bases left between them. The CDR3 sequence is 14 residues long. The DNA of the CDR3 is TGTGCCAGCAGTGCAGCGACTAGCACAGATACGCAGTATTTT. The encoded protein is CASSAATSTDTQYF.

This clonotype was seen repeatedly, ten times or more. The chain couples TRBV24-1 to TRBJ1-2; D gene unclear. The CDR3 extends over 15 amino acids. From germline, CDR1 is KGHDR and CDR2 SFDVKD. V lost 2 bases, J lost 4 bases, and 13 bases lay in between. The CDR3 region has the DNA TGTGCCACCAGTGATTCCCGGTGGCAGTTCTATGGCTACACCTTC. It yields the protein CATSDSRWQFYGYTF.

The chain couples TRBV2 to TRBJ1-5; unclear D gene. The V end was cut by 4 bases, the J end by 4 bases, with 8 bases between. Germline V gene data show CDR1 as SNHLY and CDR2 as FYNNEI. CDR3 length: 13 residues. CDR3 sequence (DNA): TGTGCCAGCAGTGGTATGAAAAATCAGCCCCAGCATTTT. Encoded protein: CASSGMKNQPQHF.

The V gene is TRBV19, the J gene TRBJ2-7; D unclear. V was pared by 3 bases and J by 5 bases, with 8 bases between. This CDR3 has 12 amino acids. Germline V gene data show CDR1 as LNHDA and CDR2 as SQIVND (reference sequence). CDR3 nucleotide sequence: TGTGCCAGTAGTATCTCTGACGACGAGCAGTACTTC. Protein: CASSISDDEQYF.

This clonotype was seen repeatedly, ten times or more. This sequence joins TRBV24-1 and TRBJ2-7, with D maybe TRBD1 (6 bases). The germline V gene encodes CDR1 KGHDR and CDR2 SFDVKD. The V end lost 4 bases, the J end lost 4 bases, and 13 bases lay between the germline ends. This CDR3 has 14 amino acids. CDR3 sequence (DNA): TGTGCCACCAGTGACCAAGACAGGAGGTACGAGCAGTACTTC. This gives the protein CATSDQDRRYEQYF.